This TCR beta chain was sequenced during a study of blood T cell repertoires in COVID-19. For the study at large: Acute and convalescent COVID-19 specimens originated in the United States, Italy and Spain.

Profiling relied on immunoSEQ multiplex PCR, and the TCRdb table lists in-frame clones only, not all of them. The profile shows about 270,000 clones, more than 75% of them singletons. Self-reported history from a screening survey and questionnaire set each donor's cohort. J was trimmed by 2 bases and V by 2 bases; bases with no gene match: 4. The CDR3 is made up of 15 amino acids. Germline lookup yields CDR1 KGHSH and CDR2 LQKENI. This chain links TRBV18 with TRBJ1-1; 8 bases agree with TRBD1. Sequenced input: PBMCs or T cells enriched from blood (not recorded which). The source is a woman between 18 and 29 years old who had recovered from COVID-19. Here the CDR3 DNA reads TGTGCCAGCTCACCAAGTGACAGGGGAAACACTGAAGCTTTCTTT. Protein sequence: CASSPSDRGNTEAFF.